This TCR beta chain derives from a study of identical twins. Findings of the study overall: Conclusions were based on cross-sectional statistical analysis, without following the same donors.

There were only healthy Caucasians among the donors. With template switching, a universal primer site was added, and the cDNA carried unique molecular identifiers. TCRdb ran MiXCR on the 5' RACE reads and lists one entry per CDR3 protein. This sample yields approximately 890,000 distinct CDR3 sequences, of which roughly an eighth are seen a single time; about 1.5% belongs to the top ten. The CDR3 loop spans 13 amino acids. The germline V gene encodes CDR1 MGHDK and CDR2 SYGVNS. The V segment lost 6 bases and the J segment 7 bases; nucleotides outside the gene matches: 4. This clonotype was observed a few times. Antigen: not known. This sample also appeared in a second study, on yellow fever vaccine responses in identical twins.

The sequenced sample consisted of PBMCs. The receptor comes from a woman under 30 in good health. V usage is TRBV25-1 and J usage is TRBJ2-2, with 8 bases aligning to TRBD1. The CDR3 nucleotides are TGTGCCAGCAGAGGACAGGGTTTCGGGGAGCTGTTTTTT. It yields the protein CASRGQGFGELFF.